These 26 T cell receptor beta chains were sequenced from one sample in a study of PD-1 blockade in classical Hodgkin lymphoma. Time point given: cycle 4 day 1 (C4D1), after about 6 weeks of nivolumab. Every patient relapsed after autologous stem cell transplantation, and brentuximab vedotin exposure varied. Clones were sequenced by immunoSEQ multiplex PCR, and TCRdb holds only the in-frame ones, with some missing. The top ten hold about 20% of the sample, which has under 130,000 clones, more than 70% seen once. Sequencing used peripheral blood mononuclear cells (PBMCs), obtained before the fourth cycle of nivolumab. The receptors derive from a human donor with classical Hodgkin lymphoma.

Only a few counts were recorded for this clone. The chain combines TRBV4-1 with TRBJ2-3, with 10 nucleotides matching TRBD2. CDR3 length: 15 residues. Germline trimming cut 6 bases from V and 4 bases from J; bases unmatched to any gene: 7. Germline values: CDR1 MGHRA, CDR2 YSYEKL. This chain's CDR3 is CASRLGLADSDTQYF. In DNA, the CDR3 is TGCGCCAGCAGACTAGGACTAGCGGACTCAGATACGCAGTATTTT.

This clone has just a few counts. J is TRBJ1-5 and V is TRBV27, with 7 bases aligning to TRBD1. Germline V gene lookup returns CDR1 MNHEY and CDR2 SMNVEV (reference sequence). The trim removed 7 bases at V and 0 bases at J, leaving 9 bases unmatched. The CDR3 covers 16 residues. The CDR3 loop reads CASMAMTGYSNQPQHF. In DNA, the CDR3 is TGTGCCAGCATGGCCATGACAGGGTATAGCAATCAGCCCCAGCATTTT.

The chain is built from TRBV29-1 and TRBJ2-1; 9 bases match TRBD2. The ends lost 3 bases at V and 4 bases at J; junction bases unmatched: 10. Germline V gene sequence: CDR1 SQVTM, CDR2 ANQGSEA. The CDR3 is 16 residues long. Written as DNA, the CDR3 is TGCAGCGTTGAGGGCGGGAGGGGAAGCCCTTACAATGAGCAGTTCTTC. This codes for CSVEGGRGSPYNEQFF.

The chain's CDR3 is CASSGTGMTLGGYTF. Written as DNA, the CDR3 is TGTGCCAGCTCCGGGACAGGCATGACTCTTGGTGGCTACACCTTC. The V call is TRBV28, the J call TRBJ1-2; 8 bases line up with TRBD1. The CDR3 totals 15 residues. Germline CDR1 is MDHEN and CDR2 is SYDVKM. Trimming took 8 bases from V and 7 from J; bases not matched to a gene: 15.

The CDR3 loop reads CASSSTLRDTGYTF. The CDR3 DNA follows: TGTGCCAGCAGCTCAACCCTCCGAGACACCGGCTACACCTTC. The V call is TRBV5-8, the J call TRBJ1-2; no definite D call. CDR1 and CDR2 from the germline V gene are SGHTS and YDEGEE. This CDR3 comprises 14 residues. The germline V and J ends were trimmed by 3 bases and 8 bases, with 17 bases remaining between them.

V and J are TRBV28 and TRBJ1-3; possible D gene TRBD1, 6 bases. Trimming stripped 10 bases from V and 4 bases from J, with 20 bases between. Germline V lookup: CDR1 MDHEN, CDR2 SYDVKM. The CDR3 length is 15 residues. This chain's CDR3 is CATRTLGAAGNTIYF. The DNA of the CDR3 is TGTGCCACCCGTACGTTGGGGGCCGCAGGAAACACCATATATTTT.

V usage is TRBV10-3 and J usage is TRBJ1-1, with D hard to call. Germline CDR1 and CDR2: ENHRY and SYGVKD. V dropped 6 bases and J dropped 0 bases, with 14 bases sitting between them. This CDR3 comprises 15 residues. The CDR3 DNA sequence: TGTGCCATCAGCTCGACAACCGATTTGAACACTGAAGCTTTCTTT. Its protein is CAISSTTDLNTEAFF.

The V call is TRBV9, the J call TRBJ1-1, with D hard to call. The CDR3 is made up of 14 amino acids. CDR1 is SGDLS and CDR2 is YYNGEE in the germline V gene. Trimming shortened V by 3 bases and J by 1 base, and 10 bases separated the two germline ends. CDR3 nucleotide sequence: TGTGCCAGCAGCGCCGATACGACGAACACTGAAGCTTTCTTT. Protein: CASSADTTNTEAFF. Full variable domain (missing parts from reference TRBV9 and TRBJ1-1): DSGVTQTPKHLITATGQRVTLRCSPRSGDLSVYWYQQSLDQGLQFLIQYYNGEERAKGNILERFSAQQFPDLHSELNLSSLELGDSALYFCASSADTTNTEAFFGQGTRLTVV.

The rearrangement uses TRBV9 and TRBJ2-1; TRBD1 aligns across 9 bases. V lost 0 bases to trimming and J lost 10 bases; unmatched junction nucleotides: 14. The length of the CDR3 is 17 residues. The germline V gene has CDR1 SGDLS and CDR2 YYNGEE. CDR3 protein: CASSVAGGTGGAGEQFF. The CDR3 region has the DNA TGTGCCAGCAGCGTAGCTGGGGGAACAGGGGGCGCCGGCGAGCAGTTCTTC.

This chain connects TRBV28 to TRBJ2-3; TRBD2 might be the D (5 bases). Germline V gene lookup returns CDR1 MDHEN and CDR2 SYDVKM. V lost 2 bases and J 3 bases, leaving 18 bases between the germline ends. The CDR3 sequence is 17 residues long. The CDR3 region is CASSLLGGAEGTDTQYF. In nucleotides, the CDR3 is TGTGCCAGCAGTTTACTGGGCGGAGCAGAGGGTACAGATACGCAGTATTTT.

This chain joins TRBV5-6 and TRBJ2-3, with TRBD2 as a possible D gene (5 bases). V lost 4 bases, J lost 0 bases, and 15 bases lay in between. The germline CDR1 and CDR2 sequences are SGHDT and YYEEEE. The CDR3 length is 16 residues. Here the CDR3 DNA reads TGTGCCAGCAGCGAGACCGGAGCGGCTAGCACAGATACGCAGTATTTT. Protein product: CASSETGAASTDTQYF.

This chain links TRBV19 with TRBJ2-1; 7 bases map to TRBD1. The CDR3 consists of 13 residues. The V segment lost 4 bases and the J segment 9 bases; nucleotides outside the gene matches: 6. CDR1 and CDR2 from the germline V gene are LNHDA and SQIVND (reference sequence). CDR3 bases: TGTGCCAGTAGTAACGACGACAGGGCTGAGCAGTTCTTC. Protein: CASSNDDRAEQFF.

The chain carries TRBV7-9 and TRBJ2-1; D may be TRBD2 (6 bases). V was clipped by 1 base and J by 6 bases, with 16 bases between them. The CDR3 covers 16 residues. CDR1 is SEHNR, CDR2 FQNEAQ, per germline (reference sequence). CDR3 in amino acids: CASSLEIGGVRNEQFF. CDR3 coding DNA: TGTGCCAGCAGCTTAGAAATCGGGGGAGTCCGCAATGAGCAGTTCTTC. Full variable domain (rest looked up from reference TRBV7-9 and TRBJ2-1): DTGVSQNPRHKITKRGQNVTFRCDPISEHNRLYWYRQTLGQGPEFLTYFQNEAQLEKSRLLSDRFSAERPKGSFSTLEIQRTEQGDSAMYLCASSLEIGGVRNEQFFGPGTRLTVL.

The CDR3 loop reads CASSLMGGGETQYF. CDR3 nucleotide sequence: TGCGCCAGCAGCTTGATGGGTGGGGGAGAGACCCAGTACTTC. V usage is TRBV5-1 and J usage is TRBJ2-5; D is possibly TRBD1 or TRBD2 (5 bases each). V was clipped by 1 base and J by 4 bases, with 11 bases between them. This CDR3 has 14 amino acids. In germline, CDR1 is SGHRS, CDR2 YFSETQ.

This rearrangement joins TRBV28 to TRBJ2-3, with D unclear. Trimming cost V 3 bases and J 0 bases, with 4 bases left between them. The CDR3 runs 13 residues. Germline CDR1 reads MDHEN; CDR2 reads SYDVKM. In DNA, the CDR3 is TGTGCCAGCAGTTTCGACAGCACAGATACGCAGTATTTT. It codes for CASSFDSTDTQYF.

The chain is built from TRBV6-6 and TRBJ1-2; D gene uncertain. There are 16 residues in the CDR3. CDR1 and CDR2 (germline): MNHNY, SVGAGI (reference sequence). V was clipped by 5 bases and J by 4 bases, with 20 bases between them. As DNA, the CDR3 is TGTGCCAGCAGTCCCTCTCTGGGTGGCACCTCCTATGGCTACACCTTC. Translating it yields CASSPSLGGTSYGYTF.

This sequence joins TRBV29-1 and TRBJ2-7, with 7 nucleotides matching TRBD2. V gave up 6 bases and J gave up 6 bases; unmatched junction bases: 8. CDR1 is SQVTM and CDR2 is ANQGSEA in the germline V gene. There are 12 residues in the CDR3. The CDR3 bases are TGCAGCGTGTCCGGGACTACGGTCGAGCAGTACTTC. Translating gives CSVSGTTVEQYF.

The chain joins TRBV19 to TRBJ1-5, with a weak D call TRBD1 (6 bases). Per germline, CDR1 LNHDA and CDR2 SQIVND (reference sequence). V was cut by 4 bases and J by 1 base, with 20 bases left in between. The CDR3 extends over 18 amino acids. The CDR3 DNA follows: TGTGCCAGTAGTAAGGGGGGTGGGAGGAGCGGGAGCAATCAGCCCCAGCATTTT. This gives the protein CASSKGGGRSGSNQPQHF. Full variable domain (remainder filled in from reference TRBV19 and TRBJ1-5): DGGITQSPKYLFRKEGQNVTLSCEQNLNHDAMYWYRQDPGQGLRLIYYSQIVNDFQKGDIAEGYSVSREKKESFPLTVTSAQKNPTAFYLCASSKGGGRSGSNQPQHFGDGTRLSIL.

The chain carries TRBV19 and TRBJ1-1; D perhaps matches TRBD1 (5 bases). V was shortened by 4 bases and J by 4 bases, with 10 bases between the two germline ends. The V gene's germline CDR1 is LNHDA and CDR2 SQIVND (reference sequence). The CDR3 totals 13 residues. The CDR3 sequence is CASSKQAGTEAFF. The CDR3 nucleotides are TGTGCCAGTAGTAAACAGGCGGGCACTGAAGCTTTCTTT.

This chain connects TRBV7-2 to TRBJ2-1, with D unclear. In germline, CDR1 is SGHTA, CDR2 FQGNSA. The CDR3 loop spans 12 amino acids. Trimming removed 2 bases from V and 9 bases from J, with 8 bases in between. DNA for the CDR3: TGTGCCAGCAGCTTAATAGGAGCTGAGCAGTTCTTC. This codes for CASSLIGAEQFF.

The gene calls are TRBV11-2 and TRBJ2-3, with D perhaps matching TRBD1 (5 bases). This CDR3 has 18 amino acids. V lost 1 base and J lost 2, with 19 bases in between. Germline assignment: CDR1 SGHAT and CDR2 FQNNGV. The CDR3 DNA is TGTGCCAGCAGCTTAGTTTTATACGTTAGGGGATACACAGATACGCAGTATTTT. This encodes CASSLVLYVRGYTDTQYF. The full variable domain, rest sourced from reference TRBV11-2 and TRBJ2-3, is EAGVAQSPRYKIIEKRQSVAFWCNPISGHATLYWYQQILGQGPKLLIQFQNNGVVDDSQLPKDRFSAERLKGVDSTLKIQPAKLEDSAVYLCASSLVLYVRGYTDTQYFGPGTRLTVL.

This clone was counted a single time. Written as DNA, the CDR3 is TGTGCCAGCAGATTACTGCAGGGAACAGATACGCAGTATTTT. Its protein is CASRLLQGTDTQYF. V and J are TRBV28 and TRBJ2-3, with D maybe TRBD1 (5 bases). Trimming cost V 6 bases and J 3 bases, with 13 bases left between them. Per the germline V gene, CDR1 is MDHEN and CDR2 is SYDVKM. There are 14 residues in the CDR3.

The chain links TRBV18 to TRBJ2-7; TRBD1 matches at 9 bases. Trimming took 8 bases from V and 5 from J; bases not matched to a gene: 10. The CDR3 is 14 residues long. In germline, CDR1 is KGHSH, CDR2 LQKENI. CDR3: CASAFPGQGNEQYF. CDR3 DNA: TGTGCCAGCGCATTCCCGGGACAGGGCAACGAGCAGTACTTC. The full variable domain, in which reference TRBV18 and TRBJ2-7 provide the parts outside the CDR3, is NAGVMQNPRHLVRRRGQEARLRCSPMKGHSHVYWYRQLPEEGLKFMVYLQKENIIDESGMPKERFSAEFPKEGPSILRIQQVVRGDSAAYFCASAFPGQGNEQYFGPGTRLTVT.

This clone has just a few counts. This rearrangement joins TRBV30 to TRBJ1-2; D unclear. V was trimmed by 2 bases and J by 8 bases, leaving 15 bases between them. The CDR3 is 13 residues long. CDR1 is GTSNPN, CDR2 SVGIG, per germline (reference sequence). The CDR3 DNA sequence: TGTGCCTGGAGTCCGTCATATTTCATGGGCTACACCTTC. It specifies CAWSPSYFMGYTF.

The gene calls are TRBV6-5 and TRBJ2-2; perhaps TRBD1 as D (6 bases). V was clipped by 2 bases and J by 7 bases, with 8 bases between them. This CDR3 spans 13 amino acids. Per germline, CDR1 MNHEY and CDR2 SVGAGI. Here the CDR3 DNA reads TGTGCCAGCAGTTACCTCAGGGGCGGGGAGCTGTTTTTT. As protein: CASSYLRGGELFF.

The chain employs TRBV11-1 and TRBJ2-1, with D maybe TRBD2 (5 bases). The V gene's germline CDR1 is SGHAT and CDR2 FQDESV (reference sequence). This CDR3 is built from 15 residues. The germline V and J ends were trimmed by 5 bases and 0 bases, with 11 bases remaining between them. This CDR3 reads CASSDAAVSYNEQFF. As DNA, the CDR3 is TGTGCCAGCAGCGACGCAGCGGTCTCCTACAATGAGCAGTTCTTC.